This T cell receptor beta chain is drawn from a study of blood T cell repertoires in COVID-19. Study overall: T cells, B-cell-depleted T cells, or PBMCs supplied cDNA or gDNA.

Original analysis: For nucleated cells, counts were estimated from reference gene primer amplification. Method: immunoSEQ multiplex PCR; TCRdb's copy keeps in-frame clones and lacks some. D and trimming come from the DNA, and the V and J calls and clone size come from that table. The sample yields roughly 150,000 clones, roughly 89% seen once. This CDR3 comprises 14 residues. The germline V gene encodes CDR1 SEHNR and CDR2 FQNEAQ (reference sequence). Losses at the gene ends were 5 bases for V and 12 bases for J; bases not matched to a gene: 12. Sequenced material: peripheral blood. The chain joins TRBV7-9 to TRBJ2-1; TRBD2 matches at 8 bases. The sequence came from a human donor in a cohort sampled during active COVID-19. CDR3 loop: CASSTSPEAGVQFF. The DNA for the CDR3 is TGTGCCAGCAGCACCTCACCCGAAGCGGGGGTGCAGTTCTTC.